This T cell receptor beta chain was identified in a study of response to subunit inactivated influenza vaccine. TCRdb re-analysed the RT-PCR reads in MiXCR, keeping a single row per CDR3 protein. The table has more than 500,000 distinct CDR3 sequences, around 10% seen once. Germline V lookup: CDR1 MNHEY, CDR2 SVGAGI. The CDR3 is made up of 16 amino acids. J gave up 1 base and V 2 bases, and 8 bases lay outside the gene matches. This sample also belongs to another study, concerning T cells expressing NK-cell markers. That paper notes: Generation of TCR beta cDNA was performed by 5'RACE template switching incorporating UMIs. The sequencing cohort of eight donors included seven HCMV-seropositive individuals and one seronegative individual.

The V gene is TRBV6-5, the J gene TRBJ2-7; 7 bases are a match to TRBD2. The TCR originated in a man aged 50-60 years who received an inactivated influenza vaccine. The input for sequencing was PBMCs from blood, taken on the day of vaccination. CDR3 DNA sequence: TGTGCCAGCAGTTACGGGGGGGAGGGACGGTCCTACGAGCAGTACTTC. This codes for CASSYGGEGRSYEQYF.